These 26 T cell receptor beta chains originate from one sample sequenced in a study of graft-versus-host responses after intestinal transplantation. These TCRs' antigens remain unknown. Sequencing used immunoSEQ multiplex PCR; TCRdb keeps in-frame clones, though not all of them. This table has about 73,000 clones, about 90% appearing once. Sequencing used unstimulated CD8+ T cells sorted from spleen or lymph node cells, obtained before transplant. Receptor source: a human donor who was the organ donor for an intestinal transplant.

This chain links TRBV18 with TRBJ1-6, with a possible D match to TRBD1 (5 bases). V was clipped by 3 bases and J by 5 bases, with 14 bases between them. The CDR3 length is 16 residues. Germline V gene data show CDR1 as KGHSH and CDR2 as LQKENI. The CDR3 spells CASSPWRDGDNSPLHF. The CDR3 nucleotides are TGTGCCAGCTCACCGTGGAGGGACGGCGATAATTCACCCCTCCACTTT.

V usage is TRBV6-1 and J usage is TRBJ2-7; D is possibly TRBD2 (6 bases). In germline, CDR1 is MNHNS, CDR2 SASEGT. V was trimmed by 4 bases and J by 6 bases, leaving 19 bases between them. This CDR3 has 15 residues. The CDR3 DNA reads as TGTGCCAGCAGTGTTCCCTCCGGAGGGATGAGCGAGCAGTACGTC. It translates to CASSVPSGGMSEQYV.

The V call is TRBV5-6, the J call TRBJ2-2; possible D gene TRBD2, 6 bases. The germline V gene encodes CDR1 SGHDT and CDR2 YYEEEE. The CDR3 runs to 14 residues. V lost 3 bases, J lost 5 bases, and 11 bases lay in between. The CDR3 here is CASSSGTATGELFF. The CDR3 region has the DNA TGTGCCAGCAGCTCTGGGACTGCTACCGGGGAGCTGTTTTTT.

The rearrangement links TRBV18 to TRBJ1-1, with TRBD1 as a possible D gene (6 bases). The germline CDR1 and CDR2 sequences are KGHSH and LQKENI. The CDR3 spans 15 residues. Trimming left V 3 bases short and J 0 bases short, with 11 bases between. The CDR3 DNA is TGTGCCAGCTCACCGGGGGCTCTTCTGAACACTGAAGCTTTCTTT. Encoded protein: CASSPGALLNTEAFF.

CDR3 region: CASSLGSKGGTDTQYF. The CDR3 DNA sequence: TGTGCCAGCAGCTTGGGGTCAAAGGGAGGCACAGATACGCAGTATTTT. The chain combines TRBV5-6 with TRBJ2-3; TRBD2 might be the D (5 bases). V gave up 0 bases and J gave up 1 base, with 12 bases separating them. This CDR3 is 16 amino acids long. Germline V gives CDR1 SGHDT, CDR2 YYEEEE.

The chain has TRBV19 and TRBJ1-1; 8 bases are a match to TRBD1. CDR1 LNHDA and CDR2 SQIVND come from the germline V gene (reference sequence). The CDR3 is 14 amino acids. V gave up 10 bases and J gave up 1 base; unmatched junction bases: 8. This CDR3 reads CATRGLEPNTEAFF. CDR3 coding DNA: TGTGCCACCAGGGGGCTGGAGCCGAACACTGAAGCTTTCTTT. Full variable domain (outside the CDR3, taken from reference TRBV19 and TRBJ1-1): DGGITQSPKYLFRKEGQNVTLSCEQNLNHDAMYWYRQDPGQGLRLIYYSQIVNDFQKGDIAEGYSVSREKKESFPLTVTSAQKNPTAFYLCATRGLEPNTEAFFGQGTRLTVV.

The chain joins TRBV6-5 to TRBJ2-1; 8 bases line up with TRBD2. Germline lookup yields CDR1 MNHEY and CDR2 SVGAGI. This CDR3 has 14 residues. Losses at the gene ends were 8 bases for V and 4 bases for J; bases not matched to a gene: 7. CDR3 nucleotide sequence: TGTGCCAGCGGTATTCAGCGGGGGTACAATGAGCAGTTCTTC. Translated, it gives CASGIQRGYNEQFF.

This clone was seen more than once but under ten times. The rearrangement uses TRBV28 and TRBJ2-7, with D perhaps TRBD1 (5 bases). CDR3 length equals 13 residues. Germline CDR1 and CDR2: MDHEN and SYDVKM. Trimming cost V 5 bases and J 1 base, with 9 bases left between them. CDR3 coding DNA: TGTGCCAGCAGTGACAGCCAGTCCTACGAGCAGTACGTC. Its translation is CASSDSQSYEQYV.

J is TRBJ2-3 and V is TRBV4-2; D is possibly TRBD1 (5 bases). V dropped 0 bases and J dropped 2 bases, with 9 bases sitting between them. CDR3 size: 15 residues. Germline V gives CDR1 LGHNA, CDR2 YNFKEQ. This CDR3 is CASSQDLGATDTQYF. In DNA form, the CDR3 reads TGTGCCAGCAGCCAAGATTTAGGGGCCACAGATACGCAGTATTTT.

The chain is built from TRBV5-1 and TRBJ1-6; 7 positions match TRBD1. Germline V lookup: CDR1 SGHRS, CDR2 YFSETQ. V trimming: 5 bases; J trimming: 7 bases; junction bases outside the gene matches: 6. This CDR3 comprises 14 residues. CDR3 protein: CASRTGTDNSPLHF. CDR3 coding DNA: TGCGCCAGCAGGACCGGGACAGACAATTCACCCCTCCACTTT.

The CDR3 is CASSQYGQGGQETQYF. The CDR3 DNA is TGTGCCAGCAGCCAATATGGACAGGGGGGACAAGAGACCCAGTACTTC. V and J are TRBV7-2 and TRBJ2-5, with 10 bases matching TRBD1. Germline loops: CDR1 SGHTA, CDR2 FQGNSA. V dropped 5 bases and J dropped 2; count of bases not matched to a gene: 8. CDR3 size: 16 residues.

This clone was recorded a few times. In nucleotides, the CDR3 is TGTGCCAGCAGCGTTACTAGCGGGGAGCCATACAATGAGCAGTTCTTC. Translating it yields CASSVTSGEPYNEQFF. The J gene is TRBJ2-1, the V gene TRBV2, with 10 bases aligning to TRBD2. This CDR3 has 16 residues. V lost 6 bases and J lost 4; bases outside the gene matches: 9. Germline V gene data show CDR1 as SNHLY and CDR2 as FYNNEI. The entire variable domain, with the rest obtained from reference TRBV2 and TRBJ2-1, is as follows: EPEVTQTPSHQVTQMGQEVILRCVPISNHLYFYWYRQILGQKVEFLVSFYNNEISEKSEIFDDQFSVERPDGSNFTLKIRSTKLEDSAMYFCASSVTSGEPYNEQFFGPGTRLTVL.

The V and J genes are TRBV11-2 and TRBJ1-6, with TRBD1 identical over 8 bases. The CDR3 runs 15 residues. Looked up from germline, CDR1 is SGHAT and CDR2 is FQNNGV. The trim removed 4 bases at V and 8 bases at J, leaving 7 bases unmatched. The CDR3 loop reads CASSSTPGGDSPLHF. In DNA form, the CDR3 reads TGTGCCAGCAGCTCAACCCCAGGGGGCGATTCACCCCTCCACTTT.

The chain recombines TRBV6-6 with TRBJ2-1, with TRBD2 matching over 10 bases. With 4 bases clipped from V and 7 bases from J, the junction kept 10 bases outside the gene matches. Germline V gene lookup returns CDR1 MNHNY and CDR2 SVGAGI (reference sequence). CDR3 size: 16 residues. In DNA, the CDR3 is TGTGCCAGCAGTTTCTATACAGCGGGGGGGAGGAATGAGCAGTTCTTC. This sequence encodes CASSFYTAGGRNEQFF.

This clone has a single count. The chain combines TRBV6-5 with TRBJ1-6; D remains unclear. Germline V gene sequence: CDR1 MNHEY, CDR2 SVGAGI. There are 14 residues in the CDR3. With 4 bases removed from V and 1 base from J, the gap between germline ends came to 5 bases. CDR3 residues: CASSSESYNSPLHF. The CDR3 DNA reads TGTGCCAGCAGTTCCGAGTCCTATAATTCACCCCTCCACTTT.

V is TRBV28 and J is TRBJ1-2; D not certain. Per germline, CDR1 MDHEN and CDR2 SYDVKM. This CDR3 is built from 15 residues. V shed 2 bases and J shed 8 bases, with 18 bases lying between them. CDR3 loop: CASSLMPEARKGYTF. The DNA of the CDR3 is TGTGCCAGCAGTTTAATGCCAGAGGCACGGAAAGGCTACACCTTC.

The rearrangement links TRBV4-2 to TRBJ2-3, with D uncertain. Germline V gene data show CDR1 as LGHNA and CDR2 as YNFKEQ. Trimming shortened V by 0 bases and J by 1 base, and 11 bases separated the two germline ends. The CDR3 has 16 residues. In DNA form, the CDR3 reads TGTGCCAGCAGCCAAGAATTTGGCTCCCGCACAGATACGCAGTATTTT. This encodes CASSQEFGSRTDTQYF.

V is TRBV6-4 and J is TRBJ1-5; D gene ambiguous. Trimming stripped 2 bases from V and 0 bases from J, with 8 bases between. The CDR3 length is 15 residues. Germline-derived CDR1 and CDR2 are MRHNA and SNTAGT. CDR3 in amino acids: CASSDVADSNQPQHF. CDR3 DNA: TGTGCCAGCAGTGACGTGGCGGATAGCAATCAGCCCCAGCATTTT.

This rearrangement joins TRBV5-6 to TRBJ2-7; D is unresolved. CDR3 length: 13 residues. Looked up from germline, CDR1 is SGHDT and CDR2 is YYEEEE. Trimming pared 0 bases from V and 0 bases from J, leaving 4 bases between. The CDR3 DNA follows: TGTGCCAGCAGCTTGGGGAGCTCCTACGAGCAGTACGTC. Protein: CASSLGSSYEQYV.

The chain has TRBV29-1 and TRBJ2-3, with D perhaps TRBD2 (5 bases). CDR1 and CDR2 (germline): SQVTM, ANQGSEA. The germline V and J ends were trimmed by 1 base and 0 bases, with 14 bases remaining between them. There are 16 residues in the CDR3. The CDR3 here is CSVEALDSTSTDTQYF. The DNA for the CDR3 is TGCAGCGTTGAAGCCCTGGACTCCACTAGCACAGATACGCAGTATTTT.

The chain combines TRBV7-3 with TRBJ2-5; D unresolved. The CDR3 extends over 13 amino acids. V shed 5 bases and J shed 1 base, with 8 bases lying between them. Per the germline V gene, CDR1 is SGHTA and CDR2 is FQGTGA. The CDR3: CASSAAIQETQYF. The CDR3 DNA sequence: TGTGCCAGCAGCGCCGCGATCCAAGAGACCCAGTACTTC.

The V gene is TRBV2, the J gene TRBJ1-1; a weak D match, TRBD1 (6 bases). The V gene's germline CDR1 is SNHLY and CDR2 FYNNEI. The germline V and J ends were trimmed by 8 bases and 3 bases, with 13 bases remaining between them. CDR3 size: 13 residues. The CDR3 nucleotides are TGTGCCAGCGTCAGGGGTGTGGACACTGAAGCTTTCTTT. Translation gives CASVRGVDTEAFF.

V gene TRBV7-2 combines with J gene TRBJ2-1; 10 nucleotides line up with TRBD2. In germline, CDR1 is SGHTA, CDR2 FQGNSA. The CDR3 covers 15 residues. The ends lost 5 bases at V and 5 bases at J; junction bases unmatched: 6. The CDR3 DNA reads TGTGCCAGCAGCATACTAGCGGGGCCCAACAATGAGCAGTTCTTC. Its translation: CASSILAGPNNEQFF.

The chain recombines TRBV28 with TRBJ1-5, with D uncertain. Germline CDR1 is MDHEN and CDR2 is SYDVKM. The CDR3 runs 18 residues. V lost 5 bases, J lost 0 bases, and 20 bases lay in between. The CDR3 DNA is TGTGCCAGCAGTGAGTCGGTTTTCAGGCCCTATAGCAATCAGCCCCAGCATTTT. Amino acid sequence: CASSESVFRPYSNQPQHF.

The chain joins TRBV4-3 to TRBJ1-6; 8 positions match TRBD1. CDR1 and CDR2 (germline): LGHNA, YSLEER. V was pared by 6 bases and J by 3 bases, with 7 bases of the junction left unmatched. The length of the CDR3 is 16 residues. The CDR3 bases are TGCGCCAGCAGAATGGACAGGGACGACTATAATTCACCCCTCCACTTT. Translated: CASRMDRDDYNSPLHF.

The chain employs TRBV6-1 and TRBJ2-3, with TRBD2 matching over 8 bases. The V and J ends lost 1 base and 6 bases, in that order; junction bases with no gene match: 3. Germline CDR1 and CDR2: MNHNS and SASEGT. The length of the CDR3 is 14 residues. The CDR3 DNA reads TGTGCCAGCAGTGAAGGGTCGGGAGGGGATACGCAGTATTTT. Amino acid sequence: CASSEGSGGDTQYF.